This note documents a single T cell receptor beta chain sequence. Its antigen is unknown. Researchers reported that TCR beta cDNA libraries carried unique molecular identifiers. One entry per CDR3 protein results from TCRdb running MiXCR on the PCR reads. Of about 560,000 distinct CDR3 sequences in the sample, roughly 46% were seen once. The sample originates from a study of post-analysis software for immune sequencing data. Study background: There were relapsing-remitting, secondary progressive and progressive-relapsing multiple sclerosis among the disease courses included. Broader study findings: Controls showed lower frequencies than patients for several TRBV segments, and TRBV5-6, TRBV5-1 and TRBV20-1 were among these.

CDR1 and CDR2 from the germline V gene are SGHRS and YFSETQ. With 3 bases clipped from V and 0 bases from J, the junction kept 10 bases outside the gene matches. This CDR3 is built from 17 residues. The origin of this receptor is a girl aged 10 to 17 with multiple sclerosis. Source material: blood. This chain uses TRBV5-1 with TRBJ2-7; 9 nucleotides align to TRBD1. The CDR3 loop is CASSSGTGPLSSYEQYF. In DNA, the CDR3 is TGCGCCAGCAGCTCGGGGACAGGGCCGCTAAGCTCCTACGAGCAGTACTTC.